This TCR beta chain is from a study of siplizumab effects on memory and regulatory T cells (dated by TCRdb to the late 2010s). A note on the overall study: The study looked at the effect of siplizumab, an anti-CD2 antibody, on alloreactive T-cell subsets in allogeneic mixed lymphocyte reactions made from human PBMCs. Summary of the overall study and its limitations: A naive or memory phenotype could not be assigned to roughly 75-95% of proliferating CD4+ or CD8+ clones. Whether proliferating Tregs from siplizumab cultures actually had suppressive function was not functionally confirmed. Siplizumab significantly lowered the cumulative frequency of alloreactive sequences that could be traced to unstimulated CD4+ memory T cells. Unstimulated naive T cells appeared to be more diverse than memory T cells, and naive cells seemed to make a substantial contribution to the alloresponse. Because sequences at frequencies below about 10^-5 were poorly captured, only a minor fraction of alloreactive clones could be mapped back to unstimulated subsets. Among mappable alloreactive CD4+ clones, the Treg-derived fraction averaged approximately 69% with siplizumab versus roughly 30% in control reactions.

Sorted unstimulated T cells and proliferating T cells recovered from mixed lymphocyte reactions were subjected to TCRbeta CDR3 sequencing. Fresh whole blood from around eleven HLA-typed healthy donors served as the source for isolating PBMCs. Sequences MNHNS (CDR1) and SASEGT (CDR2) are obtained from the germline V gene. The CDR3 spans 14 residues, from the cysteine through the phenylalanine. Kept here is only the CDR3 DNA, which spans 42 bases and is read in frame from base 1. V is cut by 6 bases and J by 0 bases, and the space between the germline ends is 9 bases. Libraries came from the immunoSEQ multiplex PCR assay. Each sample had roughly 90,000 TCR templates assayed by the deep sequencing platform. Genomic DNA extracted from sorted T cells was the material used for TCRbeta CDR3 sequencing. The paper's data handling went like this. The R programming language was used for the clonal analysis of the TCRbeta CDR3 data. Comparing unstimulated samples against CFSE-low samples taken after the reaction was how alloreactive CD4+ and CD8+ clones were defined. Alloreactive CD4+ clones were assigned to regulatory or non-regulatory origin by matching sequences to sorted unstimulated Treg and non-Treg repertoires. TCRdb re-hosts the immuneACCESS table, in-frame sequences only. Its copies lack some clones; in the studies checked, an unresolved V gene accounts for under half of them, and the cause for the rest is not known. V, J and clone size are taken as reported in that table, and D and trimming were inferred from the DNA itself. The sample profile shows about 120,000 clones; roughly 89% of them were found once. The top ten hold approximately 1.3% of the sample.

Of note for this clone: What this receptor recognizes is not known. No much larger clonotype is one base removed from it; base qualities were not supplied.

Sample: CD4+ T cells sorted from blood. This sequence originates from a human donor in good health. This chain is built from TRBV6-1 and TRBJ2-1, with the D gene uncertain. The base sequence is TGTGCCAGCAGGGCGGAACTCTCCTACAATGAGCAGTTCTTC. It specifies CASRAELSYNEQFF.